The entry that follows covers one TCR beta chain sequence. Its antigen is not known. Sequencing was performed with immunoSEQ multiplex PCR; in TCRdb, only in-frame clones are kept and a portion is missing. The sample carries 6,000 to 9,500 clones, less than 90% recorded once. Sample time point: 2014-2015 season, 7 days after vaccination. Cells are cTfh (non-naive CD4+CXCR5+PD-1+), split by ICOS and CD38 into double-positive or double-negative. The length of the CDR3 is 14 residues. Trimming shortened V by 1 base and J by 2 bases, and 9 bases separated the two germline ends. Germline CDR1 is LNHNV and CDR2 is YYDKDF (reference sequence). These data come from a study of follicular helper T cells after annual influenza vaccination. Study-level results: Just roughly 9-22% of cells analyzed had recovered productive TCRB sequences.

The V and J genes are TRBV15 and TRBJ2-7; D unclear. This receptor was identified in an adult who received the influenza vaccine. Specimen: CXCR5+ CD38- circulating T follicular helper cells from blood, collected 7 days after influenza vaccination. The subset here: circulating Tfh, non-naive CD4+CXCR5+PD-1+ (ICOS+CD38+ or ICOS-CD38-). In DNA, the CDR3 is TGTGCCACCAGCAGAGTAATTGGAGCCTACGAGCAGTACTTC. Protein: CATSRVIGAYEQYF.